The clone carrying this T cell receptor beta chain was observed a handful of times. Its antigen remains unidentified. The germline V gene encodes CDR1 SGHVS and CDR2 FQNEAQ. V gave up 9 bases and J gave up 0 bases, with 14 bases separating them. The CDR3 sequence is 14 residues long. These data are taken from a study of T-cell reconstitution after alpha-beta-depleted transplantation in children. Unique molecular identifiers were incorporated into the prepared TCRbeta library. TCRdb passed the PCR reads through MiXCR, listing each CDR3 protein once. In the table there are hundreds of thousands of distinct CDR3 sequences, 15% to 20% of which are singletons. Study results and caveats: From surviving recipient T cells and thymic progenitors came the high day-60 TCRbeta diversity observed in some patients. Several hundred graft clones that had expanded were reportedly the source of alpha-beta T cells about two months after transplant.

The rearrangement uses TRBV7-8 and TRBJ1-2, with D maybe TRBD1 (6 bases). This sequence originates from a male patient younger than 18 who had a stem cell transplant for acute lymphoblastic leukemia, so the T cells may come from the graft donor. The sequenced sample was PBMCs, mostly from graft donor cells, obtained 360 days after TCRalphabeta/CD19-depleted stem cell transplant. CDR3 in amino acids: CASGGRQANYGYTF. The CDR3 nucleotides read TGTGCCAGTGGGGGGCGACAGGCTAACTATGGCTACACCTTC.